The 20 T cell receptor beta chains below were found in one sample sequenced in a study of post-analysis software for immune sequencing data. Each TCR beta cDNA library carried unique molecular identifiers. Each CDR3 protein gets one entry after TCRdb re-called the PCR reads with MiXCR. The sample includes hundreds of thousands of distinct CDR3 sequences, around 64% seen only once; the top ten take about 11%. Broader study findings: Several TRBV segments (TRBV5-6, TRBV5-1 and TRBV20-1 among them) occurred more frequently in patients than in controls.

Antigen specificity for these receptors is unknown. The material sequenced was blood. Receptors were obtained from a girl aged 2 to 9 with multiple sclerosis.

The rearrangement joins TRBV7-9 to TRBJ2-1; the D is unclear. Trimming pared 2 bases from V and 8 bases from J, leaving 7 bases between. CDR3 size: 12 residues. Germline assignment: CDR1 SEHNR and CDR2 FQNEAQ (reference sequence). This chain's CDR3 is CASSLKEHEQFF. In DNA, the CDR3 is TGTGCCAGCAGCTTAAAAGAGCATGAGCAGTTCTTC. Based on the CDR3 plus reference TRBV7-9 and TRBJ2-1, the full variable domain is DTGVSQNPRHKITKRGQNVTFRCDPISEHNRLYWYRQTLGQGPEFLTYFQNEAQLEKSRLLSDRFSAERPKGSFSTLEIQRTEQGDSAMYLCASSLKEHEQFFGPGTRLTVL.

This chain links TRBV10-3 with TRBJ2-1, with D hard to call. Deletions cut 4 bases from V and 5 bases from J, with 3 bases between. The CDR3 consists of 11 residues. Germline V gene sequence: CDR1 ENHRY, CDR2 SYGVKD. The CDR3 DNA follows: TGTGCCATCAGTGCCCACAATGAGCAGTTCTTC. This translates into CAISAHNEQFF.

This clonotype was seen once. This chain connects TRBV12-3 or TRBV12-4 to TRBJ1-1, with D perhaps matching TRBD1 (6 bases). The CDR3 loop spans 13 amino acids. The V end lost 10 bases, the J end lost 7 bases, and 19 bases lay between the germline ends. The DNA of the CDR3 is TGTGCCACCAGGGGACGCTTAGGGGGTGAAGCTTTCTTT. This translates into CATRGRLGGEAFF.

Of note for this clonotype: One base away lies a much larger clone, so this may be a sequencing read error. The chain employs TRBV4-2 and TRBJ2-1, with D possibly TRBD2 on 6 matching bases. This CDR3 region has 15 residues. In germline, CDR1 is LGHNA, CDR2 YNFKEQ. V lost 0 bases, J lost 6 bases, and 12 bases lay in between. CDR3 sequence: CASSQEAGFTNEQFF. CDR3 coding DNA: TGTGCCAGCAGCCAAGAGGCGGGATTCACCAATGAGCAGTTCTTC.

This clonotype showed up just a few times. CDR3 sequence: CASSERGVATDTQYF. CDR3 bases: TGTGCCAGCAGTGAGCGGGGGGTCGCCACAGATACGCAGTATTTT. This chain joins TRBV6-4 and TRBJ2-3, with 8 bases fitting TRBD2. Germline V gene sequence: CDR1 MRHNA, CDR2 SNTAGT. V lost 3 bases to trimming and J lost 2 bases; unmatched junction nucleotides: 4. The CDR3 contains 15 residues.

This clonotype was seen only a few times. V and J are TRBV29-1 and TRBJ2-5, with D perhaps TRBD1 or TRBD2 (6 bases each). The CDR3 sequence is 13 residues long. Germline-derived CDR1 and CDR2 are SQVTM and ANQGSEA. V was clipped by 5 bases and J by 5 bases, with 15 bases between them. The CDR3 sequence: CSVIGGGPETQYF. The CDR3 DNA is TGCAGCGTTATCGGGGGCGGCCCGGAGACCCAGTACTTC.

This chain links TRBV5-1 with TRBJ1-5; the match to TRBD1 covers 9 bases. CDR1 is SGHRS, CDR2 YFSETQ, per germline. V shed 3 bases and J 6 bases; nucleotides not matched to a gene: 4. The CDR3 totals 14 residues. CDR3 protein: CASSSGQGTQPQHF. CDR3 sequence (DNA): TGCGCCAGCAGCTCGGGACAGGGTACTCAGCCCCAGCATTTT. Full variable domain (outside the CDR3, taken from reference TRBV5-1 and TRBJ1-5): KAGVTQTPRYLIKTRGQQVTLSCSPISGHRSVSWYQQTPGQGLQFLFEYFSETQRNKGNFPGRFSGRQFSNSRSEMNVSTLELGDSALYLCASSSGQGTQPQHFGDGTRLSIL.

The CDR3 region is CASRPAKREGPNEQFF. The CDR3 DNA reads as TGTGCCAGCAGGCCCGCAAAGCGGGAGGGCCCTAATGAGCAGTTCTTC. This chain uses TRBV12-3 or TRBV12-4 with TRBJ2-1; 10 positions match TRBD2. J lost 7 bases, V lost 6 bases, and 12 bases had no gene match. There are 16 residues in the CDR3.

The V and J genes are TRBV5-1 and TRBJ2-1; 11 bases align to TRBD1. Per germline, CDR1 SGHRS and CDR2 YFSETQ. This CDR3 has 16 residues. The trim removed 5 bases at V and 6 bases at J, leaving 10 bases unmatched. Written as DNA, the CDR3 is TGCGCCAGCAGGCCGGACAGGGGGCTTTCAGGCAATGAGCAGTTCTTC. This gives the protein CASRPDRGLSGNEQFF. The full variable domain, with the rest looked up from reference TRBV5-1 and TRBJ2-1, is KAGVTQTPRYLIKTRGQQVTLSCSPISGHRSVSWYQQTPGQGLQFLFEYFSETQRNKGNFPGRFSGRQFSNSRSEMNVSTLELGDSALYLCASRPDRGLSGNEQFFGPGTRLTVL.

This CDR3 is CASSLTGRDAQYF. The CDR3 nucleotides read TGTGCCAGCAGCTTAACAGGGCGAGACGCGCAGTATTTT. The chain links TRBV7-8 to TRBJ2-3; a possible D gene is TRBD1 (6 bases). The CDR3 contains 13 residues. V was clipped by 2 bases and J by 10 bases, with 13 bases between them. The germline CDR1 and CDR2 sequences are SGHVS and FQNEAQ.

In nucleotides, the CDR3 is TGTGCCATCAGTGACCCGACTAGCAAGGTCTCCTACGAGCAGTACTTC. Protein product: CAISDPTSKVSYEQYF. The genes are TRBV10-3 and TRBJ2-7; 7 bases line up with TRBD2. Germline V gene sequence: CDR1 ENHRY, CDR2 SYGVKD. With V trimmed by 3 bases and J by 0 bases, 8 bases remained unmatched. The CDR3 totals 16 residues.

The V and J genes are TRBV2 and TRBJ2-7; weak D call: TRBD2 (6 bases). Per germline, CDR1 SNHLY and CDR2 FYNNEI. Trimming stripped 6 bases from V and 0 bases from J, with 15 bases between. CDR3 length: 15 amino acids. CDR3 protein: CASRVGPGVSYEQYF. CDR3 DNA: TGTGCCAGCAGGGTCGGGCCGGGGGTCTCCTACGAGCAGTACTTC.

This clonotype appeared a few times. The chain has TRBV27 and TRBJ1-2; D may be TRBD1 (6 bases). The V gene lost 5 bases and the J gene lost 1 base, with 20 bases spanning the gap. Germline-derived CDR1 and CDR2 are MNHEY and SMNVEV (reference sequence). This CDR3 is 17 amino acids long. CDR3 loop: CASSPYSGQTRNYGYTF. The CDR3 DNA is TGTGCCAGCAGTCCCTATTCCGGACAGACTCGTAACTATGGCTACACCTTC.

On this clonotype: A junction end diverges from the germline sequence, so it may reflect a read error. The V and J genes are TRBV14 and TRBJ2-4; D gene unclear. Per germline, CDR1 SGHDN and CDR2 FVKESK. CDR3 length: 17 amino acids. Here the CDR3 DNA reads TGTGCCAGCAGCCAAGTGTTTGTGGCGCTTGCCAAAAACATTCAGTGCTTC. Translated: CASSQVFVALAKNIQCF.

The chain employs TRBV12-3 or TRBV12-4 and TRBJ1-1; D gene uncertain. V dropped 3 bases and J dropped 11 bases, with 16 bases sitting between them. The CDR3 runs 13 residues. CDR3 loop: CASSFPRAGRAFF. Written as DNA, the CDR3 is TGTGCCAGCAGTTTCCCTAGGGCGGGTCGGGCTTTCTTT.

This chain joins TRBV7-9 and TRBJ2-7; maybe TRBD2 (6 bases). This CDR3 is 13 amino acids long. With 5 bases removed from V and 4 bases from J, the gap between germline ends came to 12 bases. In germline, CDR1 is SEHNR, CDR2 FQNEAQ (reference sequence). CDR3 DNA: TGTGCCAGCAGCGGGGACTTGTCGTACGAGCAGTACTTC. Translation gives CASSGDLSYEQYF.

This rearrangement joins TRBV2 to TRBJ2-1; 15 bases map to TRBD2. Germline CDR1 and CDR2: SNHLY and FYNNEI. V lost 3 bases and J lost 8; bases outside the gene matches: 8. The CDR3 length is 17 residues. The CDR3 is CASSDEPGLAGGYEQFF. CDR3 DNA: TGTGCCAGCAGTGACGAGCCGGGACTAGCGGGAGGCTATGAGCAGTTCTTC.

The chain is built from TRBV20-1 and TRBJ2-3; D remains unclear. The CDR3 contains 16 residues. V shed 5 bases and J shed 0 bases, with 18 bases lying between them. Looked up from germline, CDR1 is DFQATT and CDR2 is SNEGSKA (reference sequence). CDR3 residues: CSAFSFASTSTDTQYF. The DNA for the CDR3 is TGCAGTGCTTTCTCCTTTGCGTCGACCAGCACAGATACGCAGTATTTT.

This sequence joins TRBV15 and TRBJ2-6; D may correspond to TRBD1 or TRBD2 (6 bases each). The germline gives CDR1 LNHNV, CDR2 YYDKDF (reference sequence). Trimming shortened V by 6 bases and J by 0 bases, and 18 bases separated the two germline ends. The CDR3 runs 18 residues. The CDR3 spells CATRIEGGAGSGANVLTF. Here the CDR3 DNA reads TGTGCCACCAGGATAGAGGGGGGCGCAGGCTCTGGGGCCAACGTCCTGACTTTC.

This clonotype was observed a few times. The genes are TRBV29-1 and TRBJ2-7; D unclear. The CDR3 loop spans 14 amino acids. Germline values: CDR1 SQVTM, CDR2 ANQGSEA. V gave up 1 base and J gave up 2 bases, with 12 bases separating them. The CDR3: CSVEGFGRTYEQYF. The CDR3 DNA reads as TGCAGCGTTGAAGGCTTCGGCCGCACCTACGAGCAGTACTTC.